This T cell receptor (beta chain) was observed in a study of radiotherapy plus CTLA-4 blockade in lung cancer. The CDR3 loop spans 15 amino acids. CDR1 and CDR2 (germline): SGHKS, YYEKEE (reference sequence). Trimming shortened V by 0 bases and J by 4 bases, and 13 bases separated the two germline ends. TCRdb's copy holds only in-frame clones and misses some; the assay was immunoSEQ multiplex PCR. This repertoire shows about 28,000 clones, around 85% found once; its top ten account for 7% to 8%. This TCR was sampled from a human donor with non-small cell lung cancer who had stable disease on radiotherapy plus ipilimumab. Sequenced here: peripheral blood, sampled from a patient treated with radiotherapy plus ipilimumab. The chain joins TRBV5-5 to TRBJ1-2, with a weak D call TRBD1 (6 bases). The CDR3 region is CASSLGTADSYGYTF. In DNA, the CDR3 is TGTGCCAGCAGCTTGGGGACAGCTGATTCCTATGGCTACACCTTC.